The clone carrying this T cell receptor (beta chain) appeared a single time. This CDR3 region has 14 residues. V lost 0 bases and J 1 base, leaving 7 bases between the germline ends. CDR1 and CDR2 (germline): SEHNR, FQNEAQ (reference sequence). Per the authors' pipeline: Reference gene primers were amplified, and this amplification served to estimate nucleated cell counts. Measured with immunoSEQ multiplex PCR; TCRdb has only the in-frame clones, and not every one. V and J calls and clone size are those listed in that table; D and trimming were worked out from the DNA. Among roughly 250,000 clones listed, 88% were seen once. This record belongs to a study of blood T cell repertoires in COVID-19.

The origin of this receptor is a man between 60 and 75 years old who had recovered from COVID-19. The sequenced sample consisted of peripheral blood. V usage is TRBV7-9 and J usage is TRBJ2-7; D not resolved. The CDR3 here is CASSLAIKSYEQYF. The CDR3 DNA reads TGTGCCAGCAGCTTAGCAATTAAATCCTACGAGCAGTACTTC. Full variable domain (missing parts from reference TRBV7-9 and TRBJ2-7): DTGVSQNPRHKITKRGQNVTFRCDPISEHNRLYWYRQTLGQGPEFLTYFQNEAQLEKSRLLSDRFSAERPKGSFSTLEIQRTEQGDSAMYLCASSLAIKSYEQYFGPGTRLTVT.